This T cell receptor beta chain originates from a study of blood T cell repertoires in COVID-19. Background on the study: There were acute and convalescent COVID-19 samples, and they came from the United States, Italy and Spain.

The CDR3 has 14 amino acids. Looked up from germline, CDR1 is SGHRS and CDR2 is YFSETQ. The J segment lost 5 bases and the V segment lost 5 bases, leaving 5 bases of the junction unmatched. In the original workflow: Estimation of nucleated cell counts was performed using reference gene primer amplification. Here immunoSEQ multiplex PCR was the method, and the copy in TCRdb shows in-frame clones only, minus some. That table supplies the V and J calls and clone size; D and trimming were determined from the DNA. The top ten hold 6.5% to 8% of the sample, which has 350,000 to 400,000 clones, roughly 90% seen once.

The clonotype comes from a man aged 18 to 35 with active or convalescent COVID-19. Material: peripheral blood. V gene TRBV5-1 combines with J gene TRBJ1-1; 11 bases match TRBD1. The CDR3 bases are TGCGCCAGCAGGGCGGACAGGGGGCGGACTGAAGCTTTCTTT. Encoded protein: CASRADRGRTEAFF.